The 10 T cell receptor beta chains below come from one sample, sequenced in a study of shared clonotypes between healthy human individuals. Data came from immunoSEQ multiplex PCR; TCRdb stores just in-frame clones and leaves some out. The sample shows roughly 520,000 clones, 95% to 96% of them seen only once. What was sequenced was naive CD4+ T cells sorted from blood. The sample's subset: CD45RA+ positively selected. These receptors all stem from a woman in her twenties or thirties in good health.

This chain links TRBV9 with TRBJ2-1; the match to TRBD2 covers 8 bases. This CDR3 comprises 16 residues. V lost 4 bases, J lost 5 bases, and 11 bases stayed unmatched. The germline CDR1 and CDR2 sequences are SGDLS and YYNGEE. The CDR3 nucleotides are TGTGCCAGCAGCCCCCACGAACTAGCGGCCAACAATGAGCAGTTCTTC. The encoded protein is CASSPHELAANNEQFF.

This sequence joins TRBV18 and TRBJ1-4, with 7 bases that match TRBD1. This CDR3 contains 16 residues. The trim removed 6 bases at V and 5 bases at J, leaving 12 bases unmatched. Germline V CDR1 and CDR2: KGHSH, LQKENI. The CDR3: CASSHTRGTVNEKLFF. CDR3 nucleotide sequence: TGTGCCAGCTCGCATACCAGGGGGACAGTAAATGAAAAACTGTTTTTT.

The chain is built from TRBV28 and TRBJ2-7, with no clear D. Germline CDR1 MDHEN, CDR2 SYDVKM. The ends were cut back, 2 bases at V and 3 bases at J, with 2 bases in the middle. The CDR3 spans 11 residues. The CDR3 coding sequence is TGTGCCAGCAGTTTAATCTACGAGCAGTACTTC. Translation: CASSLIYEQYF.

The chain joins TRBV7-3 to TRBJ1-1, with D unclear. The germline CDR1 and CDR2 sequences are SGHTA and FQGTGA. The CDR3 length is 13 residues. Trimming stripped 0 bases from V and 11 bases from J, with 13 bases between. CDR3: CASSLTQAGAAFF. CDR3 nucleotides: TGTGCCAGCAGCTTAACGCAGGCTGGCGCGGCTTTCTTT.

The rearrangement uses TRBV5-5 and TRBJ2-2; 7 positions agree with TRBD2. V lost 4 bases, J lost 0 bases, and 6 bases stayed unmatched. The CDR3 runs to 16 residues. Germline-derived CDR1 and CDR2 are SGHKS and YYEKEE (reference sequence). The DNA of the CDR3 is TGTGCCAGCAGCATACTAGCGCGCGCGAACACCGGGGAGCTGTTTTTT. Protein sequence: CASSILARANTGELFF.

The chain has TRBV11-2 and TRBJ1-2, with D perhaps TRBD1 (6 bases). CDR3 size: 14 residues. Germline assignment: CDR1 SGHAT and CDR2 FQNNGV. The V and J ends lost 1 base and 5 bases respectively, with 11 bases between them. CDR3 residues: CASSLADSVYGYTF. Here the CDR3 DNA reads TGTGCCAGCAGCTTAGCGGACAGCGTATATGGCTACACCTTC.

This chain links TRBV5-6 with TRBJ2-1; D is ambiguous. With 3 bases removed from V and 4 bases from J, the gap between germline ends came to 5 bases. The CDR3 runs 12 residues. The V gene's germline CDR1 is SGHDT and CDR2 YYEEEE. CDR3 sequence: CASSYNYNEQFF. The DNA for the CDR3 is TGTGCCAGCAGCTACAATTACAATGAGCAGTTCTTC.

The CDR3 spells CASSDTTGLNGYTF. The CDR3 DNA reads as TGTGCCAGTAGTGACACGACAGGGCTGAATGGCTACACCTTC. V is TRBV19 and J is TRBJ1-2; 7 bases match TRBD1. After removal of 5 bases from V and 6 bases from J, the junction contained 9 bases not matched to a gene. Germline V gene sequence: CDR1 LNHDA, CDR2 SQIVND (reference sequence). The CDR3 covers 14 residues.

The rearrangement uses TRBV19 and TRBJ1-2; 7 bases fit TRBD1. V was clipped by 0 bases and J by 8 bases; unmatched bases: 9. The CDR3 consists of 15 residues. Germline V lookup: CDR1 LNHDA, CDR2 SQIVND (reference sequence). The CDR3 region has the DNA TGTGCCAGTAGTATAGAAAGAAGAGGGGGCTCCGGCTACACCTTC. It yields the protein CASSIERRGGSGYTF.

A single count supports this clone. This chain links TRBV4-1 with TRBJ2-7, with 12 nucleotides matching TRBD2. Losses at the gene ends were 4 bases for V and 0 bases for J; bases not matched to a gene: 4. CDR1 MGHRA and CDR2 YSYEKL come from the germline V gene. The CDR3 runs 16 residues. As DNA, the CDR3 is TGCGCCAGCAGCCCCGGACTAGCGGGGTTCTCCTACGAGCAGTACTTC. Translating gives CASSPGLAGFSYEQYF.